This TCR beta chain was captured by sequencing in a study of blood T cells in healthy people across ages. Trimming took off 4 bases at V and 3 bases at J, with 3 bases between the two ends. Germline V CDR1 and CDR2: MNHEY, SVGAGI. This CDR3 is built from 12 residues. Alongside a J-beta primer mix, a sample-barcoded 5' primer served in a second PCR lasting about 7 to 11 cycles. TCRdb recomputed calls from the 5' RACE reads with MiXCR, one row per CDR3 protein. The table lists around 800,000 distinct CDR3 sequences, 62% of them singletons. The chain carries TRBV6-5 and TRBJ2-2, with unresolved D. Sample: blood. The receptor was derived from a man aged 30 to 45 in good health. The chain's CDR3 is CASSSHTGELFF. DNA of the CDR3: TGTGCCAGCAGTTCTCACACCGGGGAGCTGTTTTTT.